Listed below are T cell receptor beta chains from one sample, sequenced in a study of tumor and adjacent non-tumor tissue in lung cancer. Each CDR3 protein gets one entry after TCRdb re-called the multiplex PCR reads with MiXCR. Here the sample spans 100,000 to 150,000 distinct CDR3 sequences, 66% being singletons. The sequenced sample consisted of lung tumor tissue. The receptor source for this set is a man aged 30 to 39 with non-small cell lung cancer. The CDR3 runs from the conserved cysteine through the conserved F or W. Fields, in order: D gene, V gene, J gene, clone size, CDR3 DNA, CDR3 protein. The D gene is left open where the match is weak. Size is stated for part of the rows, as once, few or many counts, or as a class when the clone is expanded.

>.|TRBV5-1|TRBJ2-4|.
TGCGCCAGCAGCTCGGATTACGGCCGGGGGAGCATTCAGTACTTC
CASSSDYGRGSIQYF
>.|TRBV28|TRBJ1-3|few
TGTGCCACTCGTCCGCCAAACTCTGGAAACACCATATATTTT
CATRPPNSGNTIYF
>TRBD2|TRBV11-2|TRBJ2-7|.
TGTGCCAGTAGCTTAGCACCGGGAGGGCAGGACTTC
CASSLAPGGQDF
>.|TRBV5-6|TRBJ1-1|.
TGTGCCAGCAGCTTGGAATGGGGGACTGAAGCTTTCTTT
CASSLEWGTEAFF
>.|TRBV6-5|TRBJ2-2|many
TGTGCCAGCAGTCCCCGTCTAGCCAAGGAGGGGGAGCTGTTTTTT
CASSPRLAKEGELFF
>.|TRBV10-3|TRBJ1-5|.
TGTCCCAACAGCCAGGACACGATTAGCAATCAGCCCCAGCATTTT
CPNSQDTISNQPQHF
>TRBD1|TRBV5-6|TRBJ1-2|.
TGTGCCAGCAGCATACCCGGACAGGGCAACTATGGCTACACCTTC
CASSIPGQGNYGYTF
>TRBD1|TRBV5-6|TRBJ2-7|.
TGTGCCAGCAACTATGGACAGGGGTCCTACGAGCAGTACTTC
CASNYGQGSYEQYF
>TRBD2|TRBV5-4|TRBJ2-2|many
TGTGCCAGCAGCCCGGCGGGGGGGCCGAACACCGGGGAGCTGTTTTTT
CASSPAGGPNTGELFF
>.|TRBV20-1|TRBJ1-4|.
TGCAGTGCTAGAGTCGGTGAAAAACCGTGTTTT
CSARVGEKPCF
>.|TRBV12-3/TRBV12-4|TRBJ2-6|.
TGTGCCAGCAGTTTCCGGGGATCTGGGGCCAACGCCCTGACCTTC
CASSFRGSGANALTF
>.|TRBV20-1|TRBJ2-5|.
TGCAGTGCTGGAGTCCCAGGATTTTCCCAAGAGACCCAGTACTTC
CSAGVPGFSQETQYF
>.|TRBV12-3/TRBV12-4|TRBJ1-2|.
TGTGCCAACAGTGTCGGGACTGGCTACATCTTC
CANSVGTGYIF
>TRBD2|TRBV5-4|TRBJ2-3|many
TGTGCCAGCAGCTCGTCCCAGCGGGGGGGTAGAGATACGCAGTATTTT
CASSSSQRGGRDTQYF
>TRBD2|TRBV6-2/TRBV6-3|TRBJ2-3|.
TGTGCCAGCAGTTACTCGACTAGCGGGGGCCCGAGCACAGATACGCAGTATTTT
CASSYSTSGGPSTDTQYF
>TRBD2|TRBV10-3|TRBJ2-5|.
TGTGCCATCAGTGGCTTGAGCGGGGGATTGAGGGAGACCCAGTACTTC
CAISGLSGGLRETQYF
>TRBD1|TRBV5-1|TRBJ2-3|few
TGCGCCAGCAGCTTGGCCGGACAGGGAGGCACAGATACGCAGTATTTT
CASSLAGQGGTDTQYF
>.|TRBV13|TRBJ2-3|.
TGTGCCAGCAGCTACCGGACTAGGGGGGACACAGATACGCAGTATTTT
CASSYRTRGDTDTQYF
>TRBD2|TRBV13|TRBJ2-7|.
TGTGCCAGCAGATTAAATGGACTAGCGGGAGACGAGCAGTACTTC
CASRLNGLAGDEQYF
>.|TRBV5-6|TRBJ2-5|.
TGTGCCAGCAGCACACCGAATCCGTACCAAGAGACCCAGTACTTC
CASSTPNPYQETQYF
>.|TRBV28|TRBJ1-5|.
TGTACCAGCAGTTTCCCCGCTCGAGGCAATCAGCCCCAGCATTTT
CTSSFPARGNQPQHF
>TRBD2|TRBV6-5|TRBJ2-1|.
TGTGCCAGCAACCGCGGGAGTTCCTACAATGAGCAGTTCTTC
CASNRGSSYNEQFF
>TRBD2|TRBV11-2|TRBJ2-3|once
TGTGCGAGCAGCCGATCTCTAGCGGGAGACACATTTACGCAGTATTTT
CASSRSLAGDTFTQYF
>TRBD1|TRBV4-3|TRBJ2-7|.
TGCGCCAGCAGCCGCGCGACAGGGACAGACTACAAGCAGTACTTC
CASSRATGTDYKQYF
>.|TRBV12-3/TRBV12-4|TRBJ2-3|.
TGTGCCGGCAGTTTCTCTGGCGGGAAAAGCACAGATACGCAGTATTTT
CAGSFSGGKSTDTQYF
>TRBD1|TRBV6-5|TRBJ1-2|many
TGTGCCAGCAGTTCGACAGGGGGCGGTCCTGGCTACACCTTC
CASSSTGGGPGYTF
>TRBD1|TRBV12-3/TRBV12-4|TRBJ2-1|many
TGTGCCAGCAGCAATGGACAGGCAGCCTACAATGAGCAGTTCTTC
CASSNGQAAYNEQFF
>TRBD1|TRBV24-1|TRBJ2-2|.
TGTGCCACCAGCGACAGGGGTACCATCGGGGAGCGGTTTTTT
CATSDRGTIGERFF
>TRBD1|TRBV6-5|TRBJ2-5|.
TGTGCCAGCAGTCCCCGCGGACAGGCCCTCCAAGAGACCCAGTACTTC
CASSPRGQALQETQYF
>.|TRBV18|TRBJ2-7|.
TGTGCCAGCTCAGCGGGAAGGTACGAGCAGTACTTC
CASSAGRYEQYF
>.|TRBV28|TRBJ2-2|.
TGTGCCAGCGCCCTGAGGTGGACCGGGGGGCTGTTTTTT
CASALRWTGGLFF
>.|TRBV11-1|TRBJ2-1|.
TGTGCCAGTAGATTAGTCCCCGATGAGCACTTCTTC
CASRLVPDEHFF
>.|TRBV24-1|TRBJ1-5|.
TGTGCCATCAGTGATCGACGTAAAAGCAATCAGCCCCAGCATTTT
CAISDRRKSNQPQHF
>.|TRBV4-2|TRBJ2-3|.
TGTGCCAGCAGGGCGGTGGTTAACACAAATACGCAGTATTTT
CASRAVVNTNTQYF
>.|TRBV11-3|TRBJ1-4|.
TGTGCTAGCAACTCCCGACAGGTGGGTGAAAAACTGTTTTTT
CASNSRQVGEKLFF
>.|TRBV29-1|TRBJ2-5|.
TGCAGCGTTGAAAACGCCAAGGGGGTGGGAGAGACCCAGTACTTC
CSVENAKGVGETQYF
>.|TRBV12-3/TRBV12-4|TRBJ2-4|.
TGTGCCAGTAGCCCCGGTGAGAGAAACATTCAGTACTTC
CASSPGERNIQYF
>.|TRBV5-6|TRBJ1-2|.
TGTGCCAGCAGTCTAGTTCTGCTACAAGACTATGGCTACACCTTC
CASSLVLLQDYGYTF
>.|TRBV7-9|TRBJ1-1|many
TGTGCCAGCAGCTTTACGGGACGGTGGAACACTGAAGCTTTCTTT
CASSFTGRWNTEAFF
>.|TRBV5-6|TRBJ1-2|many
TGTGCCAGCACCCTAGTTCCGGAGGTCCTTGGCTACACCTTC
CASTLVPEVLGYTF
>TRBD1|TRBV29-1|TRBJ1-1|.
TGCAGGGCTGGGGGACAGGGAGGCAGAATGACCACTGAAGCTTTCTTT
CRAGGQGGRMTTEAFF
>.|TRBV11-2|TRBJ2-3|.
TGTGCCAGCAGTCCCATGGTGAGGACAGATACGCAGTATTTT
CASSPMVRTDTQYF